These T cell receptor beta chains were read from a single sample in a study of T cells in localized non-small cell lung cancer. Sequencing used immunoSEQ multiplex PCR; TCRdb keeps in-frame clones, though not all of them. The sample shows about 40,000 clones, around 81% of them seen only once. The specimen was peripheral blood mononuclear cells, collected before any cancer treatment. Receptor source: a male donor aged 60 or older with stage II lung adenocarcinoma. Each CDR3 is given with its conserved first and last residue. A D gene is named only where the DNA matches it firmly. Part of the rows lack a size; the others show once, few, many or a class for expanded clones.

abundance,v_gene,len,d_gene,j_gene,CDR3nt,CDR3aa
once,TRBV10-3,17,TRBD1,TRBJ1-2,TGTGCCATCACGTACTCCCTGACAGGGAGGCTATTCAATGGCTACACCTTC,CAITYSLTGRLFNGYTF
-,TRBV21-1,14,-,TRBJ2-7,TGTGCCAGCAGCTCCTCTTGGGACAGCTACGAGCAGTACTTC,CASSSSWDSYEQYF
few,TRBV14,12,-,TRBJ2-1,TGTGCCAGCAGCCAAGATCGGGTTCTGCAGTTCTTC,CASSQDRVLQFF
few,TRBV7-2,15,-,TRBJ1-4,TGTGCCAGCAGCCCTACCGTGCAGTTGAATGAAAAACTGTTTTTT,CASSPTVQLNEKLFF
-,TRBV4-1,15,TRBD2,TRBJ2-3,TGCGCCAGCAGCCAAGACAGCGGGACCACAGATACGCAGTATTTT,CASSQDSGTTDTQYF
once,TRBV7-2,15,-,TRBJ1-2,TGTGCCAGCAGCTTAGAAGGGAACCTTAACTATGGCTACACCTTC,CASSLEGNLNYGYTF
-,TRBV5-1,15,-,TRBJ1-1,TGCGCCAGCAGCTTGGCCCGTTCAATGAACACTGAAGCTTTCTTT,CASSLARSMNTEAFF
-,TRBV7-3,15,TRBD1,TRBJ2-2,TGTGCCAGCAGTCTGGACAGGGATAACACCGGGGAGCTGTTTTTT,CASSLDRDNTGELFF
-,TRBV11-2,15,TRBD1,TRBJ1-1,TGTGCCAGCCGCCGGGACAGGGGGAAACTTACTGAAGCTTTCTTT,CASRRDRGKLTEAFF
-,TRBV5-4,13,-,TRBJ2-1,TGTGCCAGCAGCTTTCTTCCAGAAGGTGAGCAGTTCTTC,CASSFLPEGEQFF
-,TRBV5-1,14,TRBD2,TRBJ2-1,TGCGCCAGCAGCCCGGGACTAGCGGGGTATGAGCAGTTCTTC,CASSPGLAGYEQFF
few,TRBV27,14,TRBD1,TRBJ1-2,TGTGCCAGCAGTGGGGACAGTGGGAGTTATGGCTACACCTTC,CASSGDSGSYGYTF
-,TRBV5-1,16,TRBD1,TRBJ2-5,TGCGCCAGCAGCACACGCGCCGGGACAGCTAAAGAGACCCAGTACTTC,CASSTRAGTAKETQYF
-,TRBV18,15,-,TRBJ2-2,TGTGCCAGCTCACCGATTATGGCGGGCGGCGGGGAGCTGTTTTTT,CASSPIMAGGGELFF
-,TRBV5-1,14,TRBD2,TRBJ2-1,TGCGCCAGCAGCTTCGCGGGGGGCCGGGATGAGCAGTTCTTC,CASSFAGGRDEQFF
-,TRBV2,15,TRBD2,TRBJ2-1,TGTGCCAGCCTTCTTGAGCGGGAGGGCATCAATGAGCAGTTCTTC,CASLLEREGINEQFF
-,TRBV30,16,-,TRBJ2-2,TGTGCCTGGAGACACCTCCCGGCTACCCTAACCGGGGAGCTGTTTTTT,CAWRHLPATLTGELFF
-,TRBV7-3,15,-,TRBJ2-7,TGTGCCAGCAGCTCGAGGGACGGGATGGCCTACGAGCAGTACTTC,CASSSRDGMAYEQYF
few,TRBV30,15,-,TRBJ1-1,TGTGCCTGGAGTCCTCGGGCCCACCCGAACACTGAAGCTTTCTTT,CAWSPRAHPNTEAFF
-,TRBV5-1,12,TRBD1,TRBJ1-1,TGCGCCAGCAGCCCCGGACAGGGGGACGCTTTCTTT,CASSPGQGDAFF
-,TRBV6-1,13,-,TRBJ1-1,TGTGCCAGCAGTGTGGTCTTGAACACTGAAGCTTTCTTT,CASSVVLNTEAFF
-,TRBV7-9,18,TRBD2,TRBJ2-7,TGTGCCAGCAGCTCTCCCCTTGCCTCTAGCGGGAGGACTTACGAGCAGTACTTC,CASSSPLASSGRTYEQYF
-,TRBV4-1,14,-,TRBJ2-2,TGCGCCAGCAGCCAAGATGGGACTGCCGGGGAGCTGTTTTTT,CASSQDGTAGELFF
-,TRBV2,14,TRBD2,TRBJ2-7,TGTGCCAGCAGAGGACTAGCGGGAATAAACGAGCAGTACTTC,CASRGLAGINEQYF
-,TRBV13,14,-,TRBJ2-2,TGTGCCAGCAGGTTGGGTTCCCCCGGCGGGGAGCTGTTTTTT,CASRLGSPGGELFF
-,TRBV29-1,13,TRBD1,TRBJ2-7,TGCAGCGTTGTTGGGACAGGACACTACGAGCAGTACTTC,CSVVGTGHYEQYF
-,TRBV28,13,-,TRBJ1-1,TGTGCCAGCAGGGCTGGAAGCCCCCCTGAAGCTTTCTTT,CASRAGSPPEAFF
-,TRBV28,15,-,TRBJ2-5,TGTGCCAGCAGCGGCGGGATCTCGTGGGAGGAGACCCAGTACTTC,CASSGGISWEETQYF
-,TRBV11-2,16,TRBD2,TRBJ2-1,TGTGCCAGCAGCTTGGCTAGCGGGAGGGGACACAATGAGCAGTTCTTC,CASSLASGRGHNEQFF
-,TRBV28,15,-,TRBJ2-5,TGTGCCAGCAGTCATAGGGGAAGGAACCAAGAGACCCAGTACTTC,CASSHRGRNQETQYF
-,TRBV28,15,TRBD1,TRBJ1-1,TGTGCCAGCAGTCTCTCCGGGACAGGGGTCTTTAAGGCTTTCTTT,CASSLSGTGVFKAFF
-,TRBV7-9,12,-,TRBJ2-7,TGTGCCAGCAGTTCCACCCGTGACGAGCAGTACTTC,CASSSTRDEQYF
-,TRBV5-5,14,-,TRBJ1-4,TGTGCCAGCAGCGTTGACAGGATTAATGAAAAACTGTTTTTT,CASSVDRINEKLFF
-,TRBV7-9,11,-,TRBJ2-7,TGTGCCAGCAGCCCCTATGTCGAGCAGTACTTC,CASSPYVEQYF
-,TRBV5-1,18,-,TRBJ2-7,TGCGCCAGCAGCTTCGATTTTTCGGGACTGTCTAGCTCCTACGAGCAGTACTTC,CASSFDFSGLSSSYEQYF
-,TRBV11-3,14,TRBD2,TRBJ2-3,TGTGCCAGCCAACTAGCGGGAAACACAGATACGCAGTATTTT,CASQLAGNTDTQYF
-,TRBV6-5,14,TRBD1,TRBJ1-5,TGTGCCAGCAAACTCGGACAGGGCAGCCAGCCCCAGCATTTT,CASKLGQGSQPQHF
-,TRBV14,16,-,TRBJ1-2,TGTGCCAGCAGCCAAGCCGGGGCAGGGAACAACTATGGCTACACCTTC,CASSQAGAGNNYGYTF
-,TRBV10-3,14,TRBD1,TRBJ1-2,TGTGCCATCAGAGAGACAGGGCCCCTATATGGCTACACCTTC,CAIRETGPLYGYTF
-,TRBV28,15,-,TRBJ2-7,TGTGCCAGCAGTTCTGGTCAGGGAAAGGTCTACGAGCAGTACTTC,CASSSGQGKVYEQYF
-,TRBV27,13,-,TRBJ1-5,TGTGCCAGCAGCAAAGGGGAGAGTCAGCCCCAGCATTTT,CASSKGESQPQHF
-,TRBV2,15,-,TRBJ1-6,TGTGCCAGCAGTCTCACGGACAGTTATAATTCACCCCTCCACTTT,CASSLTDSYNSPLHF
-,TRBV10-3,14,-,TRBJ1-1,TGTGCCATCAGTGAGGGAGGGTCCTACACTGAAGCTTTCTTT,CAISEGGSYTEAFF
-,TRBV27,14,-,TRBJ2-2,TGTGCCAGCAGGGAGAGCAGTCACACCGGGGAGCTGTTTTTT,CASRESSHTGELFF
few,TRBV19,17,TRBD1,TRBJ1-5,TGTGCCAGTAGCGATCCTAGACAGGGGGCTACCAATCAGCCCCAGCATTTT,CASSDPRQGATNQPQHF
-,TRBV6-1,15,-,TRBJ2-7,TGTGCCAGCAAGGGAATAAGCGGAGAGGCCTACGAGCAGTACTTC,CASKGISGEAYEQYF
-,TRBV19,15,-,TRBJ2-5,TGTGCCAGTAGTATCGGGATGAGTCGCCAAGAGACCCAGTACTTC,CASSIGMSRQETQYF
-,TRBV2,14,-,TRBJ2-4,TGTGCCAGCTCGGGTGGGATGGCCAAAAACATTCAGTACTTC,CASSGGMAKNIQYF
-,TRBV9,15,-,TRBJ2-3,TGTGCCAGCAGCGTTAGCGGAACTAGCACAGATACGCAGTATTTT,CASSVSGTSTDTQYF
-,TRBV13,11,-,TRBJ2-3,TGTGCCAGCAGCTCACAGGATACGCAGTATTTT,CASSSQDTQYF
-,TRBV11-2,13,-,TRBJ2-2,TGTGCCAGCAGCTTGACGGGTCGGCGGGAGCTGTTTTTT,CASSLTGRRELFF
-,TRBV7-2,13,-,TRBJ1-1,TGTGCCAGCAGTCCCCGCCAGAACACTGAAGCTTTCTTT,CASSPRQNTEAFF
-,TRBV19,15,TRBD1,TRBJ1-1,TGTGCCAGTAGTACTTCCGACAGGGGGCTCACTGAAGCTTTCTTT,CASSTSDRGLTEAFF
-,TRBV18,14,-,TRBJ2-7,TGTGCCAGCTCACCCCGCGGGAATACCTACGAGCAGTACTTC,CASSPRGNTYEQYF
few,TRBV14,13,-,TRBJ1-1,TGTGCCAGCAGCCTCACACGGGGCACTGAAGCTTTCTTT,CASSLTRGTEAFF